Following are 32 T cell receptor beta chains from one sample sequenced in a study of blood T cell repertoires in COVID-19. Produced via immunoSEQ multiplex PCR; TCRdb's table is partial and in-frame only. The sample includes about 270,000 clones, about 89% of them seen just once. The sample taken for sequencing was peripheral blood. The receptors here all came from a woman aged 60 to 75 who had recovered from COVID-19.

V gene TRBV10-1 combines with J gene TRBJ2-1, with 7 positions matching TRBD1. V trimming: 3 bases; J trimming: 8 bases; junction bases outside the gene matches: 10. CDR3 length equals 15 residues. Germline loops: CDR1 WNHNN, CDR2 SYGVQD (reference sequence). This CDR3 reads CASSERGPFRDEQFF. The CDR3 coding sequence is TGCGCCAGCAGTGAAAGGGGGCCCTTTAGAGATGAGCAGTTCTTC.

V gene TRBV2 combines with J gene TRBJ2-7, with D maybe TRBD1 (5 bases). The CDR3 contains 12 residues. V was shortened by 6 bases and J by 6 bases, with 12 bases between the two germline ends. From germline, CDR1 is SNHLY and CDR2 FYNNEI. CDR3 nucleotide sequence: TGTGCCAGCAGCGGTCAGGGTACCGAGCAGTACTTC. Amino acids: CASSGQGTEQYF.

The J gene is TRBJ1-4, the V gene TRBV3-1 (or the pseudogene TRBV3-2); D might be TRBD1 (6 bases). V was pared by 1 base and J by 0 bases, with 18 bases between. Germline CDR1 is LGHDT and CDR2 is YNNKEL (reference sequence). The CDR3 is 19 residues long. The CDR3: CASSQARRQGWATNEKLFF. The CDR3 region has the DNA TGTGCCAGCAGCCAAGCTCGTAGGCAGGGGTGGGCAACTAATGAAAAACTGTTTTTT.

This clone was counted only a few times. V usage is TRBV2 and J usage is TRBJ1-4; D call uncertain. Germline CDR1 SNHLY, CDR2 FYNNEI. The CDR3 consists of 14 residues. V was clipped by 4 bases and J by 0 bases, with 6 bases between them. The CDR3 loop is CASSAVSTNEKLFF. The CDR3 nucleotides read TGTGCCAGCAGTGCAGTCTCAACTAATGAAAAACTGTTTTTT.

The chain uses TRBV6-2 or TRBV6-3 and TRBJ1-2, with TRBD1 matching 9 bases. There are 18 residues in the CDR3. Germline V gene data show CDR1 as MNHEY and CDR2 as SVGEGT. The V and J ends lost 6 bases and 4 bases, in that order; junction bases with no gene match: 18. The CDR3 region has the DNA TGTGCCAGCAGCTCCATACACGGACAGGGGACGGGGTTCTATGGCTACACCTTC. Its protein product is CASSSIHGQGTGFYGYTF.

This chain uses TRBV28 with TRBJ1-5, with D possibly TRBD1 on 6 matching bases. This CDR3 has 15 amino acids. In germline, CDR1 is MDHEN, CDR2 SYDVKM. V was clipped by 7 bases and J by 2 bases, with 15 bases between them. In DNA, the CDR3 is TGTGCCAGCATCATACAGGGACGGCGCAATCAGCCCCAGCATTTT. It specifies CASIIQGRRNQPQHF.

The chain combines TRBV5-6 with TRBJ1-1; TRBD1 agrees at 7 bases. Germline CDR1 is SGHDT and CDR2 is YYEEEE. J was trimmed by 3 bases and V by 0 bases; bases with no gene match: 5. The CDR3 runs 15 residues. The CDR3 reads CASSLGGQGDTEAFF. DNA of the CDR3: TGTGCCAGCAGCTTGGGTGGGCAGGGGGACACTGAAGCTTTCTTT.

The chain's CDR3 is CASSLDRPLNTEAFF. For the CDR3, the DNA is TGCGCCAGCAGCTTGGACAGGCCACTGAACACTGAAGCTTTCTTT. The gene calls are TRBV5-1 and TRBJ1-1; a possible D gene is TRBD1 (5 bases). CDR1 SGHRS and CDR2 YFSETQ come from the germline V gene. Trimming took 0 bases from V and 0 from J, leaving 9 bases between them. The CDR3 is 15 residues long.

This clone was detected only a few times. The chain has TRBV5-8 and TRBJ1-5, with D possibly matching TRBD1 (6 bases). The CDR3 has 15 amino acids. V was clipped by 3 bases and J by 2 bases, with 12 bases between them. Per the germline V gene, CDR1 is SGHTS and CDR2 is YDEGEE. CDR3 sequence reads: CASSSPRQGNQPQHF. The DNA for the CDR3 is TGTGCCAGCAGCTCCCCTCGACAGGGCAATCAGCCCCAGCATTTT.

The rearrangement joins TRBV18 to TRBJ2-5; 7 nucleotides match TRBD1. The CDR3 is made up of 14 amino acids. From germline, CDR1 is KGHSH and CDR2 LQKENI. V dropped 2 bases and J dropped 4; count of bases not matched to a gene: 4. DNA of the CDR3: TGTGCCAGCTCACCAAGGGGGCGCAGAGAGACCCAGTACTTC. Protein product: CASSPRGRRETQYF. The entire variable domain, with the rest obtained from reference TRBV18 and TRBJ2-5, is as follows: NAGVMQNPRHLVRRRGQEARLRCSPMKGHSHVYWYRQLPEEGLKFMVYLQKENIIDESGMPKERFSAEFPKEGPSILRIQQVVRGDSAAYFCASSPRGRRETQYFGPGTRLLVL.

The chain uses TRBV28 and TRBJ2-3; 15 nucleotides agree with TRBD2. This CDR3 has 15 residues. Trimming cost V 5 bases and J 10 bases; bases outside gene matches: 7. Germline CDR1 MDHEN, CDR2 SYDVKM. As DNA, the CDR3 is TGTGCCAGCAGTCTTGGCGGACTAGCGGGGGGGGCGCAGTATTTT. As protein: CASSLGGLAGGAQYF.

The chain uses TRBV4-3 and TRBJ2-7; 8 nucleotides align to TRBD1. CDR1 is LGHNA, CDR2 YSLEER, per germline. V was pared by 5 bases and J by 2 bases, with 5 bases of the junction left unmatched. The CDR3 is made up of 14 amino acids. CDR3 loop: CASSSRTGPYEQYF. DNA of the CDR3: TGCGCCAGCAGCTCCCGGACAGGGCCCTACGAGCAGTACTTC.

This clone showed up many times. The chain is built from TRBV19 and TRBJ1-4; D remains unclear. Germline values: CDR1 LNHDA, CDR2 SQIVND (reference sequence). This CDR3 is built from 15 residues. V dropped 6 bases and J dropped 5 bases, with 16 bases sitting between them. DNA for the CDR3: TGTGCCAGTAGCATCGGTGGCAGGATAAATGAAAAACTGTTTTTT. Residues: CASSIGGRINEKLFF.

The rearrangement links TRBV28 to TRBJ2-5, with 7 positions matching TRBD1. The germline V gene has CDR1 MDHEN and CDR2 SYDVKM. This CDR3 has 16 residues. J lost 0 bases, V lost 2 bases, and 6 bases had no gene match. The CDR3 coding sequence is TGTGCCAGCAGTTTAACAGGGGTAGAATACCAAGAGACCCAGTACTTC. Its translation is CASSLTGVEYQETQYF.

The chain links TRBV2 to TRBJ1-2; D might be TRBD1 (6 bases). The CDR3 extends over 12 amino acids. Germline V gives CDR1 SNHLY, CDR2 FYNNEI. Deletions cut 8 bases from V and 8 bases from J, with 15 bases between. The CDR3 DNA is TGTGCCAGCTCGGGGACATCGGGGGGCTACACCTTC. This translates into CASSGTSGGYTF. The whole variable domain, remainder taken from reference TRBV2 and TRBJ1-2, is EPEVTQTPSHQVTQMGQEVILRCVPISNHLYFYWYRQILGQKVEFLVSFYNNEISEKSEIFDDQFSVERPDGSNFTLKIRSTKLEDSAMYFCASSGTSGGYTFGSGTRLTVV.

The table lists this clone with a count of one. The V gene is TRBV7-3, the J gene TRBJ1-2; TRBD1 might be the D (5 bases). Germline values: CDR1 SGHTA, CDR2 FQGTGA. With 5 bases removed from V and 4 bases from J, the gap between germline ends came to 11 bases. The length of the CDR3 is 13 residues. As DNA, the CDR3 is TGTGCCAGCAGCCCGGGGGACTTCTATGGCTACACCTTC. Translating it yields CASSPGDFYGYTF.

This chain uses TRBV15 with TRBJ1-5; D is possibly TRBD1 (5 bases). The CDR3 runs 16 residues. Trimming removed 0 bases from V and 9 bases from J, with 18 bases in between. The germline CDR1 and CDR2 sequences are LNHNV and YYDKDF (reference sequence). CDR3: CATSRDRDVRVAPQHF. Written as DNA, the CDR3 is TGTGCCACCAGCAGAGACAGGGATGTTAGGGTCGCGCCCCAGCATTTT.

The V gene is TRBV7-8, the J gene TRBJ2-5; D not certain. Germline CDR1 SGHVS, CDR2 FQNEAQ. The CDR3 is 15 amino acids. The ends were cut back, 0 bases at V and 2 bases at J, with 10 bases in the middle. The CDR3 coding sequence is TGTGCCAGCAGCTTAGCGTGGCAGCGTCAAGAGACCCAGTACTTC. This gives the protein CASSLAWQRQETQYF.

A remark on this clone: Other DNA sequences within the sample encode an identical CDR3. Here the CDR3 reads CASSVGTDYGYTF. Written as DNA, the CDR3 is TGTGCCAGCAGCGTCGGGACAGACTATGGCTACACCTTC. This chain uses TRBV9 with TRBJ1-2, with 7 nucleotides matching TRBD1. V lost 2 bases and J lost 3; bases outside the gene matches: 1. CDR1 is SGDLS and CDR2 is YYNGEE in the germline V gene. This CDR3 has 13 amino acids.

The chain is built from TRBV19 and TRBJ2-2; possibly TRBD1 for D (6 bases). The CDR3 has 16 residues. Trimming took 4 bases from V and 0 from J, leaving 12 bases between them. The germline gives CDR1 LNHDA, CDR2 SQIVND (reference sequence). CDR3 region: CASSRRTAPNTGELFF. The CDR3 nucleotides are TGTGCCAGTAGTAGGAGGACAGCGCCGAACACCGGGGAGCTGTTTTTT. Filled out from reference TRBV19 and TRBJ2-2, the complete variable domain reads DGGITQSPKYLFRKEGQNVTLSCEQNLNHDAMYWYRQDPGQGLRLIYYSQIVNDFQKGDIAEGYSVSREKKESFPLTVTSAQKNPTAFYLCASSRRTAPNTGELFFGEGSRLTVL.

The chain carries TRBV5-4 and TRBJ2-7; D is perhaps TRBD1 (6 bases). Germline assignment: CDR1 SGHNT and CDR2 YYREEE (reference sequence). Trimming removed 9 bases at V and 3 bases at J, with 16 bases between. CDR3 size: 13 residues. In DNA form, the CDR3 reads TGTGCCATCGCTATACAGGGTCTCTACGAGCAGTACTTC. Encoded protein: CAIAIQGLYEQYF.

The chain carries TRBV3-1 (or the pseudogene TRBV3-2) and TRBJ1-1; D is unclear. Trimming took off 0 bases at V and 2 bases at J, with 10 bases between the two ends. The CDR3 spans 15 residues. Germline V gene data show CDR1 as LGHDT and CDR2 as YNNKEL (reference sequence). The DNA for the CDR3 is TGTGCCAGCAGCCAAGAATTCCGGAGTAACACTGAAGCTTTCTTT. It encodes CASSQEFRSNTEAFF.

This chain uses TRBV7-8 with TRBJ2-5, with D possibly TRBD2 on 6 matching bases. V lost 3 bases, J lost 5 bases, and 10 bases lay in between. Germline CDR1 SGHVS, CDR2 FQNEAQ. The CDR3 is made up of 13 amino acids. The CDR3: CASSFTSFETQYF. CDR3 coding DNA: TGTGCCAGCAGCTTCACTAGCTTTGAGACCCAGTACTTC.

V is TRBV5-1 and J is TRBJ2-2; D may be TRBD1 (5 bases). There are 15 residues in the CDR3. Germline loops: CDR1 SGHRS, CDR2 YFSETQ. Trimming left V 1 base short and J 4 bases short, with 11 bases between. CDR3 loop: CASSLRGIGTGELFF. CDR3 DNA: TGCGCCAGCAGCTTGAGGGGAATCGGCACCGGGGAGCTGTTTTTT.

In this sample, this clone turned up once. The chain links TRBV14 to TRBJ2-7; 10 bases are shared with TRBD2. Losses at the gene ends were 4 bases for V and 4 bases for J; bases not matched to a gene: 7. The CDR3 covers 15 residues. CDR1 is SGHDN, CDR2 FVKESK, per germline. CDR3 sequence reads: CASSPRSGGGYEQYF. The CDR3 DNA reads TGTGCCAGCAGCCCCAGGAGCGGGGGGGGGTACGAGCAGTACTTC.

The J gene is TRBJ1-6, the V gene TRBV5-1, with unresolved D. Germline V lookup: CDR1 SGHRS, CDR2 YFSETQ. The CDR3 length is 14 residues. Trimming shortened V by 2 bases and J by 5 bases, and 8 bases separated the two germline ends. CDR3 in DNA: TGCGCCAGCAGCTTATGGCAGAATAATTCACCCCTCCACTTT. It is translated as CASSLWQNNSPLHF.

V and J are TRBV10-3 and TRBJ2-3; D is undetermined. This CDR3 is 13 amino acids long. V dropped 0 bases and J dropped 3 bases, with 4 bases sitting between them. Germline CDR1 is ENHRY and CDR2 is SYGVKD. The CDR3 sequence is CAISESTTDTQYF. In DNA, the CDR3 is TGTGCCATCAGTGAGTCGACTACAGATACGCAGTATTTT.

In this sample, this clone turned up once. CDR3 residues: CASSLGTGIDEQYF. CDR3 in DNA: TGTGCCAGCAGCTTAGGGACCGGGATCGACGAGCAGTACTTC. The V call is TRBV7-9, the J call TRBJ2-7, with a tentative D call TRBD2 (5 bases). Germline-derived CDR1 and CDR2 are SEHNR and FQNEAQ (reference sequence). Between the trimmed V and J ends, which lost 1 base and 5 bases, there was a span of 12 bases. This CDR3 region has 14 residues.

The chain is built from TRBV19 and TRBJ2-1; TRBD2 matches at 12 bases. The CDR3 loop spans 17 amino acids. From germline, CDR1 is LNHDA and CDR2 SQIVND (reference sequence). V gave up 3 bases and J gave up 4 bases; unmatched junction bases: 7. CDR3 nucleotides: TGTGCCAGTAGTATCGGTGGACTAGCGGGGCGGTACAATGAGCAGTTCTTC. The encoded protein is CASSIGGLAGRYNEQFF. The full variable domain, rest sourced from reference TRBV19 and TRBJ2-1, is DGGITQSPKYLFRKEGQNVTLSCEQNLNHDAMYWYRQDPGQGLRLIYYSQIVNDFQKGDIAEGYSVSREKKESFPLTVTSAQKNPTAFYLCASSIGGLAGRYNEQFFGPGTRLTVL.

V usage is TRBV4-2 and J usage is TRBJ2-7; a weak D match, TRBD2 (6 bases). Deletions cut 1 base from V and 0 bases from J, with 10 bases between. Germline V gene data show CDR1 as LGHNA and CDR2 as YNFKEQ. This CDR3 has 15 amino acids. CDR3 region: CASSQGVRGSYEQYF. CDR3 nucleotide sequence: TGTGCCAGCAGCCAAGGGGTGCGGGGCTCCTACGAGCAGTACTTC.

The chain uses TRBV13 and TRBJ2-2, with a weak D call TRBD2 (6 bases). The CDR3 is 15 amino acids. Deletions cut 0 bases from V and 2 bases from J, with 7 bases between. Per the germline V gene, CDR1 is PRHDT and CDR2 is FYEKMQ (reference sequence). CDR3 in amino acids: CASSLGGGNTGELFF. CDR3 nucleotide sequence: TGTGCCAGCAGCTTAGGCGGGGGAAACACCGGGGAGCTGTTTTTT.

This clone showed up just a few times. The chain carries TRBV9 and TRBJ1-1, with D possibly being TRBD1 (6 bases). This CDR3 comprises 14 residues. V was shortened by 2 bases and J by 4 bases, with 12 bases between the two germline ends. Germline V gives CDR1 SGDLS, CDR2 YYNGEE. In nucleotides, the CDR3 is TGTGCCAGCAGCGTCGCCCCAGGGGCCACTGAAGCTTTCTTT. Its translation: CASSVAPGATEAFF.